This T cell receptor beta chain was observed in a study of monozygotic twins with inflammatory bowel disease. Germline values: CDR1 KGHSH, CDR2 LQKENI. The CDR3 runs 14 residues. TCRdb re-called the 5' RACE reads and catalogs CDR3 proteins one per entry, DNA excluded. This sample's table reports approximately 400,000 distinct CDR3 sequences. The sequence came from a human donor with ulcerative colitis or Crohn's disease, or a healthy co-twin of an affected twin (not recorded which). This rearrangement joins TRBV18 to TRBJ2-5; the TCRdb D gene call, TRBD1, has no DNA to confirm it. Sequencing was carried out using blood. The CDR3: CASSSLPGGETQYF.